This T cell receptor (beta chain) comes out of a study of blood T cells in healthy people across ages. Across the study: About one barcoded beta molecule per two T cells was captured by template switching.

This CDR3 has 15 residues. The V and J ends lost 3 bases and 6 bases respectively, with 17 bases between them. Looked up from germline, CDR1 is LGHNA and CDR2 is YNFKEQ. Sample-barcoded 5' priming and a J-beta primer mix drove a second PCR of roughly 6 to 12 cycles. TCRdb re-called the 5' RACE reads through MiXCR, storing one row per CDR3 protein. Here the sample spans 1.5 million to 2 million distinct CDR3 sequences, 25% to 30% being singletons. The donors, aged about 6 to 90, were healthy Caucasians from Russia. Extracted total RNA amounted to at least 5.5 micrograms for each sample. This sequence joins TRBV4-2 and TRBJ1-2; no firm D call. This receptor was obtained from a woman in her twenties or thirties in good health. Sequencing input: blood. CDR3 region: CASSQETRPGNGYTF. The CDR3 coding sequence is TGTGCCAGCAGCCAGGAGACACGACCGGGTAATGGCTACACCTTC.